The 21 T cell receptor beta chains in this list originate from one sample, sequenced in a study of T cells expressing NK-cell markers (dated by TCRdb to between 2020 and 2021). Library prep was done by 5' RACE. The reads were generated on an Illumina HiSeq 2000. With the reads reprocessed by TCRdb, a single entry stands for each CDR3 protein sequence and no DNA is reported. The sample's table covers 300,000 or so distinct CDR3 sequences. The top ten clonotypes cover around 3.9% of the sample. The sample consisted of blood T cells: a sorted CD56 or NKG2C T cell subset, CD4+ or CD8+ T cells, or bulk PBMC T cells (not recorded which). The receptors were gathered from a woman aged 18 to 75 in good health.

The chain is built from TRBV6-2 or TRBV6-3 and TRBJ1-4; TCRdb lists TRBD1, though no DNA is available to test this call. This CDR3 is built from 13 residues. CDR1 and CDR2 from the germline V gene are MNHEY and SVGEGT. CDR3 amino acids: CASQAGIVGKLFF.

The genes are TRBV12-3 or TRBV12-4 and TRBJ2-1; the D call of TRBD2 rests on TCRdb alone, since no DNA is present to check it. This CDR3 spans 14 amino acids. CDR3 sequence: CASRNPASYNEQFF.

The chain employs TRBV20-1 and TRBJ2-3; absent DNA, TCRdb's TRBD2 call cannot be checked. Germline V gene sequence: CDR1 DFQATT, CDR2 SNEGSKA (reference sequence). This CDR3 contains 13 residues. This CDR3 reads CSARAGLPDTQYF.

V usage is TRBV5-4 and J usage is TRBJ2-2; TCRdb reports TRBD2, a call that lacks DNA to check it against. CDR1 and CDR2 from the germline V gene are SGHNT and YYREEE (reference sequence). The CDR3 spans 16 residues. CDR3 protein: CASSPINLAGVGELFF.

The chain combines TRBV12-3 or TRBV12-4 with TRBJ2-5; TCRdb outputs TRBD1, but without DNA this stays unchecked. The CDR3 spans 14 residues. This CDR3 reads CASSFGGGGETQYF.

V and J are TRBV30 and TRBJ1-1. CDR1 GTSNPN and CDR2 SVGIG come from the germline V gene (reference sequence). The CDR3 is made up of 12 amino acids. CDR3 residues: CAWSVLNTEAFF.

The rearrangement links TRBV12-3 or TRBV12-4 to TRBJ2-1; TCRdb proposes TRBD2, but this gene call is untestable without DNA. This CDR3 spans 14 amino acids. The CDR3 sequence: CASSFRGGHGEQFF.

The chain joins TRBV4-3 to TRBJ2-2; with no DNA, the TCRdb D assignment of TRBD2 cannot be verified. The CDR3 is 18 amino acids. Germline lookup yields CDR1 LGHNA and CDR2 YSLEER. The CDR3 spells CASSLKITSGGNTGELFF.

The V call is TRBV6-1, the J call TRBJ2-3. This CDR3 region has 14 residues. Germline V gives CDR1 MNHNS, CDR2 SASEGT. This CDR3 reads CASSDRASTDTQYF.

The chain carries TRBV4-2 and TRBJ2-1. The CDR3 loop spans 17 amino acids. Germline lookup yields CDR1 LGHNA and CDR2 YNFKEQ. This chain's CDR3 is CASSQDWVRGSYNEQFF.

The chain uses TRBV29-1 and TRBJ2-7; TCRdb lists TRBD2, though no DNA is available to test this call. The CDR3 loop spans 13 amino acids. CDR1 is SQVTM, CDR2 ANQGSEA, per germline. The CDR3 reads CSVELAGEYEQYF.

The J gene is TRBJ2-5, the V gene TRBV6-1; TCRdb picks TRBD1, but there is no DNA to check that call. Germline V gene lookup returns CDR1 MNHNS and CDR2 SASEGT. The CDR3 is 14 amino acids. The CDR3 reads CATGGWTGEETQYF.

The gene calls are TRBV6-1 and TRBJ1-1; no DNA is available, so the TRBD1 call from TCRdb remains unchecked. The CDR3 is 14 amino acids. CDR1 MNHNS and CDR2 SASEGT come from the germline V gene. The CDR3 sequence: CASSVEGADTEAFF.

V is TRBV6-1 and J is TRBJ1-1; checking the TCRdb D call of TRBD1 is not possible without DNA. This CDR3 has 14 residues. The germline gives CDR1 MNHNS, CDR2 SASEGT. CDR3 sequence reads: CASNTAYRTGKAFF.

The V gene is TRBV2, the J gene TRBJ1-4. The CDR3 loop spans 13 amino acids. The germline gives CDR1 SNHLY, CDR2 FYNNEI. CDR3 in amino acids: CASKGQSNEKLFF. The entire variable domain, with the rest obtained from reference TRBV2 and TRBJ1-4, is as follows: EPEVTQTPSHQVTQMGQEVILRCVPISNHLYFYWYRQILGQKVEFLVSFYNNEISEKSEIFDDQFSVERPDGSNFTLKIRSTKLEDSAMYFCASKGQSNEKLFFGSGTQLSVL.

This chain connects TRBV7-2 to TRBJ2-1. Germline CDR1 reads SGHTA; CDR2 reads FQGNSA. The CDR3 extends over 12 amino acids. The CDR3 region is CASSPKAQEQFF.

V and J are TRBV20-1 and TRBJ2-3; TCRdb designates TRBD2, a call that cannot be tested without DNA. This CDR3 comprises 17 residues. Germline CDR1 is DFQATT and CDR2 is SNEGSKA (reference sequence). The chain's CDR3 is CSASRPYSGSYTDTQYF.

The CDR3 spells CATSDPGQEETQYF. The chain is built from TRBV24-1 and TRBJ2-5; without DNA, the TCRdb call of TRBD1 cannot be checked. This CDR3 comprises 14 residues. Germline assignment: CDR1 KGHDR and CDR2 SFDVKD.

This sequence joins TRBV21-1 and TRBJ1-5; TCRdb names TRBD1, which stays unverified in the absence of DNA. TRBV21-1 is a pseudogene. This CDR3 contains 15 residues. This CDR3 is CASSAQGARFQPQHF.

This rearrangement joins TRBV29-1 to TRBJ2-6. The germline gives CDR1 SQVTM, CDR2 ANQGSEA. This CDR3 contains 12 residues. CDR3 amino acids: CSVTSGANVLTF.

This chain joins TRBV4-3 and TRBJ2-7. The CDR3 sequence is 15 residues long. Germline assignment: CDR1 LGHNA and CDR2 YSLEER. The chain's CDR3 is CASSQGAGLTYEQYF.